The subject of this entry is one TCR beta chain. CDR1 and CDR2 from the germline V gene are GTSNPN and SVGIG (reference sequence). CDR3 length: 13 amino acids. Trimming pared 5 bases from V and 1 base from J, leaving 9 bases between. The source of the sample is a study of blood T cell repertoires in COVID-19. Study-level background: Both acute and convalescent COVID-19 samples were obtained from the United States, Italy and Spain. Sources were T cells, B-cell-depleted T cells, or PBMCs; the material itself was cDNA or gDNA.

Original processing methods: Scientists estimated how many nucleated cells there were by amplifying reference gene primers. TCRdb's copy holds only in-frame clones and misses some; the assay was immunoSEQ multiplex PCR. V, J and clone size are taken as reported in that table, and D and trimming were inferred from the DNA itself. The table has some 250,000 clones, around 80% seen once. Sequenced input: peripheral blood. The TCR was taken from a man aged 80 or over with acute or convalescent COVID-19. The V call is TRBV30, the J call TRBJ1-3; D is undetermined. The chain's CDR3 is CAWCPGSGNTIYF. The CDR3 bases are TGTGCCTGGTGCCCCGGGTCTGGAAACACCATATATTTT.